This paragraph covers one TCR beta chain sequence. The source of the sample is a study of shared clonotypes between healthy human individuals. Trimming took off 5 bases at V and 5 bases at J, with 12 bases between the two ends. Germline V gene data show CDR1 as MNHEY and CDR2 as SVGAGI. The CDR3 consists of 13 residues. Sorted-subset replicate PCR reactions were performed with around 200 ng DNA, corresponding to 30,000 to 35,000 T cell genomes. TCRdb's table, derived via immunoSEQ multiplex PCR, lists solely in-frame clones and lacks some. This table holds some 900,000 clones, about three quarters found once.

The J gene is TRBJ2-5, the V gene TRBV6-5; unclear D gene. The sequence derives from a man in his late teens or twenties in good health. Sequenced input: memory CD4+ T cells sorted from blood. Indicated subset: CD45RA-negative fraction. The CDR3 region has the DNA TGTGCCAGCAGTCCTGGTGTTTTCGAGACCCAGTACTTC. Its translation is CASSPGVFETQYF.